One T cell receptor beta chain is described in this entry. Its antigen is currently not known. Base-call qualities are not available, and no considerably larger clone is one nucleotide away. Enrolling through a virtual design, the prospective study's participants ranged in age from roughly 18 to 89 years and lived across roughly 24 United States geographic areas. Cohort assignment in the prospective study relied on participant-reported clinical history from a screening survey and a study questionnaire. Recovered participants in ImmuneRACE Cohort 3 were defined by two consecutive negative NP/OP PCR tests, clearance by a healthcare professional, or resolution of symptoms. Mobile phlebotomists in the prospective study collected whole blood, serum and a nasopharyngeal or oropharyngeal swab from every participant. Prospective study participants could optionally give additional blood draws and questionnaires over an approximately two-month period. Before DNA extraction, prospective study blood samples were shipped either frozen or at room temperature.

The entry originates in a study of blood T cell repertoires in COVID-19 (dated by TCRdb to the early 2020s). With regard to the full study: Samples from collaborators originated in the United States, Italy and Spain and spanned both the acute and convalescent phases of COVID-19. The material from the prospective study consisted of cDNA or gDNA derived from T cells, B-cell-depleted T cells, or PBMCs. Subjects who had been exposed to COVID-19, were actively infected with it, or had recovered from it provided the deeply sampled blood TCRbeta repertoires that made up the dataset. The repertoires were released in a freely available public database meant as a resource for research on the immune response to SARS-CoV-2. The samples were drawn from the first 160 participants of the ongoing ImmuneRACE study and from 1,200 or so subjects provided by 6 global collaborators. The sample metadata nearly always contained a de-identified subject ID, COVID-19 status, age in years and sex. Where HLA class I and class II types were available, the types were taken from metadata supplied by the sample provider, not from assay-based typing. Study-wide findings and limitations: How much clinical and demographic metadata was included differed by source and by participant, and the metadata was provided uncurated.

TCRbeta CDR3 regions were amplified from genomic DNA by means of the immunoSEQ Assay, a bias-controlled multiplex PCR. Per the original workflow: Within the assay, amplification of reference gene primers was used to estimate how many nucleated cells each sample contained. To quantify the absolute abundance of each unique TCRbeta CDR3 rearrangement, sequence reads were collapsed and filtered. For each sample, productive Simpson clonality was calculated as the square root of Simpson's diversity index across productive rearrangements. The immuneACCESS repertoire file appears here via TCRdb, limited to in-frame rearrangements. These files lack a portion of the clones; in checked studies, under half of the deficit traces to unresolved V genes, and the cause of the others is not known. The V and J calls and clone size come from that table; D and trimming were worked out from the DNA. The sample table holds 300,000 or so clones, of which 75% to 95% were seen once. The ten top clones hold around 1.1% of the sample.

The CDR3 covers 13 residues, taking in both the cysteine and the phenylalanine. The kept DNA is CDR3 alone, 39 bases in frame from the first base. A distance of 12 bases separates the germline ends of V and J, which lose 4 bases and 2 bases respectively. Sequences SQVTM (CDR1) and ANQGSEA (CDR2) are obtained from the germline V gene. This TCR derives from a woman aged 30 to 39 who had recovered from COVID-19. The sample taken for sequencing was PBMCs or T cells enriched from blood (not recorded which). The sequence links TRBV29-1 to TRBJ2-7; a tentative D call is TRBD2 (6 bases match). The CDR3 reads CSVVPSAAYEQYF. The bases read TGCAGCGTTGTTCCTAGCGCTGCCTACGAGCAGTACTTC.